This T cell receptor beta chain stems from a study of preoperative IRX-2 immunotherapy in early breast cancer. Treatment described: preoperative locoregional IRX-2 cytokine immunotherapy. This phase Ib study tested locoregional IRX-2 cytokine immunotherapy given before surgery. CDR1 SGHDN and CDR2 FVKESK come from the germline V gene. The CDR3 totals 14 residues. V lost 1 base to trimming and J lost 0 bases, with 6 bases between them. Produced via immunoSEQ multiplex PCR; TCRdb's table is partial and in-frame only. The repertoire holds about 3,900 clones, with 65% to 70% as singletons. This TCR was sampled from a human donor with breast cancer. Sequenced here: tumor tissue, sampled after IRX-2 immunotherapy. The chain recombines TRBV14 with TRBJ1-2; D gene unclear. In DNA, the CDR3 is TGTGCCAGCAGCCAAGTCCTAACTAACTATGGCTACACCTTC. Residues: CASSQVLTNYGYTF.